This paragraph covers one TCR beta chain sequence. Its antigen is not identified. PCR involved 60 Vbeta and 13 Jbeta primers. Sequencing used immunoSEQ multiplex PCR; TCRdb keeps in-frame clones, though not all of them. The sample gives under 200,000 clones, about 80% of which show up once; 11% to 15% is in the top ten. This sample was included in a study of cytomegalovirus exposure and HLA in healthy donors. Study-level results: Listed as cytomegalovirus-associated were 150 or so TCR beta chains. In a later analysis, productive TCRs from donors in an Asian-associated ancestry cluster reportedly carried fewer N-insertions than the cohort mean. Across HLA loci, a later analysis found differing TCR association rates, with DRB1 most and HLA-C fewest. Highly shared variants forming one cluster were likely a sequencing artifact.

The CDR3 consists of 15 residues. V lost 5 bases to trimming and J lost 2 bases; unmatched junction nucleotides: 6. From germline, CDR1 is MDHEN and CDR2 SYDVKM. The TCR sequence derives from a man aged 45-65 years in good health and CMV-seropositive. This rearrangement joins TRBV28 to TRBJ1-5, with TRBD1 matching 7 bases. The sequencing input was PBMCs. In DNA, the CDR3 is TGTGCCAGCAGTGTTACAGGGGTCGGCAATCAGCCCCAGCATTTT. It is translated as CASSVTGVGNQPQHF. Full variable domain (rest looked up from reference TRBV28 and TRBJ1-5): DVKVTQSSRYLVKRTGEKVFLECVQDMDHENMFWYRQDPGLGLRLIYFSYDVKMKEKGDIPEGYSVSREKKERFSLILESASTNQTSMYLCASSVTGVGNQPQHFGDGTRLSIL.